This T cell receptor (beta chain) appears in the sequencing data of a study of blood T cell repertoires in COVID-19. Study background: Sources were T cells, B-cell-depleted T cells, or PBMCs; the material itself was cDNA or gDNA.

As processed by the authors: Reference gene primers were amplified, and this amplification served to estimate nucleated cell counts. Data came from immunoSEQ multiplex PCR; TCRdb stores just in-frame clones and leaves some out. V and J calls plus clone size are reproduced from that table; the DNA served to infer D and trimming. The table shows roughly 70,000 clones, with 76% occurring only once. The CDR3 length is 15 residues. Germline V gene sequence: CDR1 SGHRS, CDR2 YFSETQ. Trimming took 7 bases from V and 3 from J; bases not matched to a gene: 11. V usage is TRBV5-1 and J usage is TRBJ2-5; TRBD1 aligns across 8 bases. The TCR originated in a man in his fifties or sixties with COVID-19, enrolled during active disease. The sample was peripheral blood. The CDR3 here is CASRTGGHPEETQYF. The CDR3 bases are TGCGCCAGCCGAACAGGGGGGCACCCCGAAGAGACCCAGTACTTC.